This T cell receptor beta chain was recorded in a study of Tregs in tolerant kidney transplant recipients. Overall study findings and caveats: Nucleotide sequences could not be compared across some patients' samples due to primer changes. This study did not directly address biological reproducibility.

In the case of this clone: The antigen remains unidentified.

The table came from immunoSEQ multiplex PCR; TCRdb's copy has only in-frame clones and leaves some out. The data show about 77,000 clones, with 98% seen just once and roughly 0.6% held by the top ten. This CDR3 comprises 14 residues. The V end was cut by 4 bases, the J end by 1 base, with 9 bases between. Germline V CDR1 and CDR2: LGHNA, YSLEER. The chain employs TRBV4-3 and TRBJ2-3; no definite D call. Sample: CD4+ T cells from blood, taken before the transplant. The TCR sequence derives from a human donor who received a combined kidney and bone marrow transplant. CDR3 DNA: TGCGCCAGCAGCCTCCGCCAGGGCACAGATACGCAGTATTTT. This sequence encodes CASSLRQGTDTQYF.